What follows are 20 T cell receptor beta chains derived from one specimen sequenced in a study of cytotoxic CD8 clonotypes in ibrutinib-treated CLL (dated by TCRdb to the early 2020s). Sample time point, as interpreted from the label and publication: 24 months on ibrutinib. Libraries came from the immunoSEQ multiplex PCR assay. Imported from immuneACCESS, the table was reduced by TCRdb to in-frame sequences with V and J called. These copies leave out some clones; in studies compared against another copy, an unresolved V gene accounts for under half, and the cause of the remainder is not known. This sample holds over 150,000 clones; 55% to 85% were observed only once. In total, the top ten clones hold over 10% of the sample. This sample comprised PBMCs, obtained after 24 months of ibrutinib treatment. Receptors originate from a human donor with chronic lymphocytic leukemia.

V gene TRBV28 combines with J gene TRBJ2-7; D gene ambiguous. V dropped 5 bases and J dropped 3 bases, with 11 bases sitting between them. This CDR3 has 13 amino acids. In germline, CDR1 is MDHEN, CDR2 SYDVKM. In DNA, the CDR3 is TGTGCCAGCAGTAGTCTAAATCTCTACGAGCAGTACTTC. Protein product: CASSSLNLYEQYF.

The chain carries TRBV2 and TRBJ2-5, with a tentative D call TRBD1 (6 bases). The CDR3 is made up of 12 amino acids. The germline V gene has CDR1 SNHLY and CDR2 FYNNEI. With 6 bases removed from V and 2 bases from J, the gap between germline ends came to 7 bases. The CDR3 here is CASRDRQETQYF. Written as DNA, the CDR3 is TGTGCCAGCAGGGACAGACAAGAGACCCAGTACTTC.

V gene TRBV4-1 combines with J gene TRBJ2-5; D tentatively fits TRBD1 or TRBD2 (5 bases each). Germline CDR1 MGHRA, CDR2 YSYEKL. V was trimmed by 0 bases and J by 7 bases, leaving 15 bases between them. The CDR3 sequence is 15 residues long. CDR3 sequence: CASSQDEAPGLTQYF. The CDR3 DNA reads as TGCGCCAGCAGCCAAGATGAGGCCCCGGGGCTGACCCAGTACTTC.

The rearrangement links TRBV6-5 to TRBJ1-2, with D uncertain. V was pared by 6 bases and J by 8 bases, with 13 bases between. The CDR3 consists of 12 residues. The germline CDR1 and CDR2 sequences are MNHEY and SVGAGI. The CDR3 DNA sequence: TGTGCCAGCAGGGGTATGGGTTACGGCTACACCTTC. It translates to CASRGMGYGYTF.

The CDR3 loop reads CASSGQTPETQYF. The CDR3 DNA follows: TGTGCCAGCAGCGGACAGACCCCTGAGACCCAGTACTTC. V is TRBV6-6 and J is TRBJ2-5; the D gene is possibly TRBD1 (6 bases). CDR1 MNHNY and CDR2 SVGAGI come from the germline V gene (reference sequence). This CDR3 has 13 residues. V was trimmed by 6 bases and J by 5 bases, leaving 13 bases between them.

The V gene is TRBV5-5, the J gene TRBJ1-2; possibly TRBD1 for D (5 bases). Germline-derived CDR1 and CDR2 are SGHKS and YYEKEE (reference sequence). The CDR3 spans 17 residues. V shed 4 bases and J shed 8 bases, with 27 bases lying between them. The CDR3 spells CASSPGPAGGRGAGYTF. DNA for the CDR3: TGTGCCAGCAGCCCAGGACCGGCTGGGGGTAGGGGAGCGGGCTACACCTTC. The full variable domain, rest sourced from reference TRBV5-5 and TRBJ1-2, is DAGVTQSPTHLIKTRGQQVTLRCSPISGHKSVSWYQQVLGQGPQFIFQYYEKEERGRGNFPDRFSARQFPNYSSELNVNALLLGDSALYLCASSPGPAGGRGAGYTFGSGTRLTVV.

The chain employs TRBV5-6 and TRBJ2-7; the D gene is possibly TRBD2 (5 bases). Per the germline V gene, CDR1 is SGHDT and CDR2 is YYEEEE. V lost 4 bases and J 9 bases, leaving 14 bases between the germline ends. The CDR3 consists of 12 residues. This chain's CDR3 is CASSPSLGAQYF. The CDR3 DNA reads as TGTGCCAGCAGCCCGAGCTTGGGAGCGCAGTACTTC. The full variable domain, rest sourced from reference TRBV5-6 and TRBJ2-7, is DAGVTQSPTHLIKTRGQQVTLRCSPKSGHDTVSWYQQALGQGPQFIFQYYEEEERQRGNFPDRFSGHQFPNYSSELNVNALLLGDSALYLCASSPSLGAQYFGPGTRLTVT.

The chain employs TRBV4-1 and TRBJ2-5, with D uncertain. The CDR3 length is 13 residues. Germline CDR1 and CDR2: MGHRA and YSYEKL. V was clipped by 1 base and J by 3 bases, with 6 bases between them. The CDR3 nucleotides read TGCGCCAGCAGCCAAGTGGGTGAAGAGACCCAGTACTTC. It translates to CASSQVGEETQYF.

This sequence joins TRBV6-4 and TRBJ1-5, with D unclear. Trimming stripped 3 bases from V and 6 bases from J, with 9 bases between. This CDR3 has 13 amino acids. Germline V gives CDR1 MRHNA, CDR2 SNTAGT. The CDR3, as DNA: TGTGCCAGCAGTGAACAGCCGGGTCAGCCCCAGCATTTT. Its protein is CASSEQPGQPQHF.

This clone was observed a handful of times. V is TRBV21-1 and J is TRBJ1-2; the DNA was not used to check the table's D call, TRBD1. TRBV21-1 is annotated as a pseudogene. This CDR3 has 16 residues. DNA of the CDR3: TGTGCCAGCAGCAAAGTTGGCGGACAGGGGGATGGTGGCTACACCTTC. It yields the protein CASSKVGGQGDGGYTF.

The genes are TRBV6-4 and TRBJ1-2, with TRBD1 matching over 9 bases. The length of the CDR3 is 13 residues. V shed 6 bases, J shed 10 bases, and the junction held 9 bases outside the gene matches. Germline values: CDR1 MRHNA, CDR2 SNTAGT. The CDR3 coding sequence is TGTGCCAGCAGACGCCGGGACAGGGACTCCTACACCTTC. Protein: CASRRRDRDSYTF.

J is TRBJ2-4 and V is TRBV4-3, with D maybe TRBD2 (7 bases). This CDR3 is built from 15 residues. Looked up from germline, CDR1 is LGHNA and CDR2 is YSLEER. V was trimmed by 4 bases and J by 0 bases, leaving 10 bases between them. The CDR3 loop reads CASSPGGLAKNIQYF. The CDR3 DNA reads TGCGCCAGCAGCCCCGGGGGGCTAGCCAAAAACATTCAGTACTTC.

The table lists this clone with a few counts. This rearrangement joins TRBV30 to TRBJ2-4; D tentatively fits TRBD1 or TRBD2 (5 bases each). Germline CDR1 reads GTSNPN; CDR2 reads SVGIG (reference sequence). The CDR3 has 12 amino acids. Trimming removed 3 bases from V and 7 bases from J, with 10 bases in between. For the CDR3, the DNA is TGTGCCTGGAGATCCGGGACGAACATTCAGTACTTC. Its translation: CAWRSGTNIQYF.

In this sample, this clone turned up once. The CDR3 nucleotides read TGTGCCATCGGAGAGGGAGATCAGTACGAGCAGTACTTC. Translation gives CAIGEGDQYEQYF. V gene TRBV10-3 combines with J gene TRBJ2-7, with D perhaps matching TRBD2 (5 bases). CDR3 size: 13 residues. The germline CDR1 and CDR2 sequences are ENHRY and SYGVKD. The ends were cut back, 8 bases at V and 4 bases at J, with 15 bases in the middle.

DNA for the CDR3: TGTGCCAGCAGCGTAGGGGGATCAAACACAGATACGCAGTATTTT. Translation: CASSVGGSNTDTQYF. The V and J genes are TRBV9 and TRBJ2-3; D gene ambiguous. The length of the CDR3 is 15 residues. Germline assignment: CDR1 SGDLS and CDR2 YYNGEE. Trimming removed 0 bases at V and 2 bases at J, with 10 bases between.

A single count supports this clone. Other DNA sequences within the sample encode an identical CDR3. V gene TRBV7-8 combines with J gene TRBJ2-1; 13 bases align to TRBD2. The CDR3 runs to 15 residues. Trimming at V came to 5 bases and at J to 5 bases, leaving 3 bases not matched to a gene. Germline values: CDR1 SGHVS, CDR2 FQNEAQ. Here the CDR3 reads CASSLGLAGNNEQFF. Here the CDR3 DNA reads TGTGCCAGCAGCCTGGGACTAGCGGGAAACAATGAGCAGTTCTTC.

The rearrangement joins TRBV11-2 to TRBJ2-1; D gene uncertain. Trimming cost V 1 base and J 0 bases, with 10 bases left between them. The CDR3 is made up of 16 amino acids. Germline V gene sequence: CDR1 SGHAT, CDR2 FQNNGV. The CDR3 DNA sequence: TGTGCCAGCAGCTTAGTTAGGCCGAGCTCCTACAATGAGCAGTTCTTC. Its translation: CASSLVRPSSYNEQFF. Drawing the rest from reference TRBV11-2 and TRBJ2-1, the complete variable domain is EAGVAQSPRYKIIEKRQSVAFWCNPISGHATLYWYQQILGQGPKLLIQFQNNGVVDDSQLPKDRFSAERLKGVDSTLKIQPAKLEDSAVYLCASSLVRPSSYNEQFFGPGTRLTVL.

The chain recombines TRBV27 with TRBJ2-1; 12 nucleotides agree with TRBD2. Germline V gives CDR1 MNHEY, CDR2 SMNVEV (reference sequence). V shed 5 bases, J shed 6 bases, and the junction held 8 bases outside the gene matches. The CDR3 totals 16 residues. The CDR3 DNA follows: TGTGCCAGCAGTCTCTCGACTAGCGGGAGTTTCAATGAGCAGTTCTTC. Amino acids: CASSLSTSGSFNEQFF.

V is TRBV5-1 and J is TRBJ2-1; tentatively, D is TRBD2 (5 bases). The CDR3 loop spans 16 amino acids. V dropped 0 bases and J dropped 2 bases, with 12 bases sitting between them. Germline CDR1 is SGHRS and CDR2 is YFSETQ. The CDR3 DNA is TGCGCCAGCAGCTTGGAAGGGAGATTGACCTACAATGAGCAGTTCTTC. Protein sequence: CASSLEGRLTYNEQFF.

This clone appeared a few times. The chain recombines TRBV18 with TRBJ2-2; D call uncertain. This CDR3 comprises 14 residues. Germline V lookup: CDR1 KGHSH, CDR2 LQKENI. The V and J ends lost 3 bases and 7 bases respectively, with 12 bases between them. The CDR3 region has the DNA TGTGCCAGCTCACCGCCATCATACGTCGGGGAGCTGTTTTTT. Residues: CASSPPSYVGELFF.